This T cell receptor beta chain was identified in a study of response to subunit inactivated influenza vaccine (dated 2018 in TCRdb). At the level of the whole study: Deep quantitative profiling of the T cell receptor repertoire was used in the study to follow responses to a trivalent subunit inactivated influenza vaccine.

Library preparation employed RT-PCR. Sequenced on an Illumina HiSeq 2500. The raw public data were reprocessed by TCRdb itself: fastp quality trimming at Q25, MiXCR clonotype calling, in-frame beta chains only. Each record represents a unique CDR3 protein, reported with the most common genes and DNA among its rows. This sample lists around 190,000 distinct CDR3 sequences; about 9.3% were detected once. The ten top clones hold roughly 11% of the sample. This clonotype was found a few times. Its recognized antigen is unknown. There are no base qualities to consult, and no much larger clone falls within one base. Findings and caveats that apply to the study as a whole: The authors proposed that each seasonal influenza vaccination may bring in only a limited number of new T cells.

The CDR3 goes from the cysteine to the phenylalanine over 13 residues. Solely the CDR3 DNA is kept, with 39 bases framed from the first base. Trimming costs V 5 bases and J 8 bases, and their ends lie 15 bases apart. CDR1 SGHTA and CDR2 FQGTGA are derived from the germline V gene. In this chain, TRBV7-3 is recombined with TRBJ1-1; the D segment cannot be called with confidence. This specimen consisted of non-naive T cells sorted from PBMCs, obtained on the day of vaccination. This specimen's cell subset or site label, interpreted: memory T cell fraction. The TCR originated in a man in his fifties who received an inactivated influenza vaccine. Donor details come from another sample of the same person, matched by shared clones. The bases read TGTGCCAGCAGCCGTACGGGGAACCGAGAAGCTTTCTTT. Its coded protein is CASSRTGNREAFF.